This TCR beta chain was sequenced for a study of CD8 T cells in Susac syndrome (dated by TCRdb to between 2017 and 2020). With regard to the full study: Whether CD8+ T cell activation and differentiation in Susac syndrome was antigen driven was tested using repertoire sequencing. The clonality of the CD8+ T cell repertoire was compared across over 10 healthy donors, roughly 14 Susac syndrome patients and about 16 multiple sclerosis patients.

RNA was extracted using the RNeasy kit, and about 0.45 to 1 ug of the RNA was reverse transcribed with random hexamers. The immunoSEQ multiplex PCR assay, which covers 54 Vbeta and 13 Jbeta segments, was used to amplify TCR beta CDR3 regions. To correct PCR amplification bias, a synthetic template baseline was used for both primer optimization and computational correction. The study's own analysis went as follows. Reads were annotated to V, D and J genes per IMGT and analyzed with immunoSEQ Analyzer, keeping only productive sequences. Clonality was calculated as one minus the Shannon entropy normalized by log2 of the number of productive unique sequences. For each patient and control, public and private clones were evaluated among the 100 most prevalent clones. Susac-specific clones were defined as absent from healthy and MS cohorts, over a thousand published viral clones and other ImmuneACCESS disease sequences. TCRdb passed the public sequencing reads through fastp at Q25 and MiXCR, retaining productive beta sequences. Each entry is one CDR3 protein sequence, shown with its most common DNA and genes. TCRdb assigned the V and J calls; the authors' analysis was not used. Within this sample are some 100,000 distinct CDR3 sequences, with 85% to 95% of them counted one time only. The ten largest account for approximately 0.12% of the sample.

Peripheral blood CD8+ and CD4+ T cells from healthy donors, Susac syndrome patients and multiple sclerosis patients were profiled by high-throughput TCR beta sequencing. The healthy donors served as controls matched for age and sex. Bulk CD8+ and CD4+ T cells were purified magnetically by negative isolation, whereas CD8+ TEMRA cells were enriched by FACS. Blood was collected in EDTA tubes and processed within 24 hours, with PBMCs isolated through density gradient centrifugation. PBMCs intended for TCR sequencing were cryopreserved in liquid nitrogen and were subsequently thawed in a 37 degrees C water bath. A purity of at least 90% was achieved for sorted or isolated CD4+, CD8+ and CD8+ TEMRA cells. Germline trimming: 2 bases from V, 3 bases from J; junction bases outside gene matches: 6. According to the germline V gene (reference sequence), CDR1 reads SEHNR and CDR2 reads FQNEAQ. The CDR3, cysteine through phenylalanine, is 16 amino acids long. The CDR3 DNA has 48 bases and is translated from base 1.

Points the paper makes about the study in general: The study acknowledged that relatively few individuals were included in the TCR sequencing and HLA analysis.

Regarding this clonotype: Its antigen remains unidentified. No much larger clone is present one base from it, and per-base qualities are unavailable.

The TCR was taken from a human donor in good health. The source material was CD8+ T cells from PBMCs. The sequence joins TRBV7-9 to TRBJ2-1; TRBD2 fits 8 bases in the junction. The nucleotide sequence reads TGTGCCAGCAGCTTAAGCGGGAGCAGGGGCTACAATGAGCAGTTCTTC. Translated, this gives CASSLSGSRGYNEQFF.